The clone carrying this T cell receptor (beta chain) was seen at least ten times. Its antigen is as yet unknown. The data derive from a study of T cell repertoires in cytomegalovirus infection. General study findings and limits: CMV-specific TCR beta clonotypes restricted by HLA-C dominated the ex vivo response.

One entry per CDR3 protein, called by TCRdb with MiXCR from the reads. The repertoire holds about 740,000 distinct CDR3 sequences, with about 40% as singletons. The CDR3 is 16 amino acids. Trimming stripped 1 base from V and 8 bases from J, with 17 bases between. Per the germline V gene, CDR1 is SGHVS and CDR2 is FNYEAQ. This receptor was obtained from a human donor in good health (CMV status not recorded). Some clones in this sample may be carry-over from other donors' samples. The J gene is TRBJ1-4, the V gene TRBV7-6, with no clear D. What was sequenced was PBMCs. CDR3 in amino acids: CASSLGWRPEEEKLFF. Here the CDR3 DNA reads TGTGCCAGCAGCTTAGGCTGGCGGCCAGAGGAGGAAAAACTGTTTTTT.